This entry concerns a single TCR beta chain. Its antigen is undetermined. Trimming at V came to 3 bases and at J to 4 bases, leaving 5 bases not matched to a gene. Germline V lookup: CDR1 SGHNT, CDR2 YYREEE (reference sequence). CDR3 size: 14 residues. Assay: immunoSEQ multiplex PCR; the TCRdb copy retains only in-frame clones and omits some. The sample lists 100,000 to 150,000 clones; around 94% were seen once. This record comes from a study of cytomegalovirus exposure and HLA in healthy donors. Whole-study results and caveats: Associated with cytomegalovirus, according to the listing, were around 170 TCR beta chains. A few CMV-associated chains proved CMV antigen-specific in vitro.

The TCR originated in a woman in her late teens or twenties in good health and CMV-seronegative. The gene calls are TRBV5-4 and TRBJ1-1; TRBD1 aligns across 8 bases. Sequenced input: PBMCs. This chain's CDR3 is CASSSQQGGTEAFF. The CDR3, as DNA: TGTGCCAGCAGCTCCCAACAGGGGGGCACTGAAGCTTTCTTT.